The rows below give T cell receptor beta chains drawn from one sample of a study of blood T cell repertoires in COVID-19. Produced via immunoSEQ multiplex PCR; TCRdb's table is partial and in-frame only. This sample yields around 250,000 clones, of which approximately 87% are seen a single time; around 5.9% belongs to the top ten. Sequenced input: peripheral blood. These receptors originate from a man in his 60s with acute or convalescent COVID-19. The CDR3 runs from the conserved cysteine through the conserved F or W. A D gene is named only where the DNA matches it firmly. Size tells how often a clone was seen (once, few, many) or the class of an expanded clone, and some rows leave it out.

-	TRBV28	TRBD2	TRBJ2-1	TGTGCCAGCAGGGGGGGGACTAGCGGAGGCAATGAGCAGTTCTTC	CASRGGTSGGNEQFF
-	TRBV28	-	TRBJ1-5	TGTGCCAGCAGTCCCGTTCCGCCAGGATCAGGCAGCAATCAGCCCCAGCATTTT	CASSPVPPGSGSNQPQHF
-	TRBV6-5	TRBD1	TRBJ1-1	TGTGCCAGCAGTTACCCCCAACAGGGGGGGACTGAAGCTTTCTTT	CASSYPQQGGTEAFF
once	TRBV20-1	-	TRBJ2-7	TGCAGTGCCGGCGCGGGCGAGCAGTACTTC	CSAGAGEQYF
-	TRBV11-2	-	TRBJ1-1	TGTGCCAGCAGCTTAGGGCGGGTAATGAACACTGAAGCTTTCTTT	CASSLGRVMNTEAFF
-	TRBV6-5	-	TRBJ1-2	TGTGCCAGCAGTATGACATCGAACTATGGCTACACCTTC	CASSMTSNYGYTF
-	TRBV5-1	TRBD1	TRBJ1-1	TGCGCCAGCAGCGTGGACAGGCTGAACACTGAAGCTTTCTTT	CASSVDRLNTEAFF
-	TRBV24-1	TRBD1	TRBJ2-3	TGTGCCACCAGTGATCGGGGACAGGGACGCACAGATACGCAGTATTTT	CATSDRGQGRTDTQYF
-	TRBV7-2	-	TRBJ2-1	TGTGCCAGCAGCACGACGGGAGCCGGAATGAATGAGCAGTTCTTC	CASSTTGAGMNEQFF
-	TRBV5-8	TRBD2	TRBJ2-5	TGTGCCAGCAGCTTAGGACTAGAAAGCATGGGAGAGACCCAGTACTTC	CASSLGLESMGETQYF
-	TRBV24-1	TRBD2	TRBJ2-1	TGTGCCACCAGTGACTCAGCGGGAGGGCACAATGAGCAGTTCTTC	CATSDSAGGHNEQFF
-	TRBV5-1	-	TRBJ2-1	TGCGCCAGCAGCTTGAAGTCGGAGGTTGGGCAGTTCTTC	CASSLKSEVGQFF
once	TRBV3-1/TRBV3-2	-	TRBJ1-1	TGTGCCAGCAGCCAAGATGGCGGTAGCCGGTCCGTCCCCCGAGGTGGGAACACTGAAGCTTTCTTT	CASSQDGGSRSVPRGGNTEAFF
-	TRBV5-4	-	TRBJ1-4	TGTGCCAGCAGCCCGACAGGCCCCAATGAAAAACTGTTTTTT	CASSPTGPNEKLFF
-	TRBV20-1	-	TRBJ2-1	TGCAGTGCTAGTCCACTCCCCCTAGCCACGTATGAGCAGTTCTTC	CSASPLPLATYEQFF
-	TRBV19	TRBD1	TRBJ1-4	TGTGCCAGTAGTGCCGGGACAGGGGATGAAAAACTGTTTTTT	CASSAGTGDEKLFF
once	TRBV11-3	TRBD1	TRBJ1-2	TGTGCCAGCAGCTCCCAAAAGACAGGGGCTAACTATGGCTACACCTTC	CASSSQKTGANYGYTF
-	TRBV2	-	TRBJ1-6	TGTGCCAGCAGTGGGACAGAGGGTTCACCCCTCCACTTT	CASSGTEGSPLHF
-	TRBV9	-	TRBJ1-6	TGTGCCAGCAGCGTTCGAGGGACTATTAATTCACCCCTCCACTTT	CASSVRGTINSPLHF
-	TRBV6-5	-	TRBJ2-7	TGTGCCAGCAGCAGTAAGGGGACCTACGAGCAGTACTTC	CASSSKGTYEQYF
-	TRBV3-1/TRBV3-2	TRBD2	TRBJ2-1	TGTGCCAGCAGCCAAAGGACTAGCGGGAGGAAGTTCTTC	CASSQRTSGRKFF
-	TRBV28	-	TRBJ1-1	TGTGCCAGCAGTTTAAGGGTAGGGGCGGGAAACACTGAAGCTTTCTTT	CASSLRVGAGNTEAFF
-	TRBV28	TRBD1	TRBJ2-7	TGTGCCAGCACCGCGGGACAGGGGGCGCGTGAGCAGTACTTC	CASTAGQGAREQYF
-	TRBV28	TRBD1	TRBJ1-2	TGTGCCAGCAGCCCTTCGGGACAGGGCCTTTATGGCTACACCTTC	CASSPSGQGLYGYTF
-	TRBV10-3	TRBD2	TRBJ2-7	TGTGCCATCAGTGATCCGACTAGCGGGGATTACGAGCAGTACTTC	CAISDPTSGDYEQYF
-	TRBV12-3/TRBV12-4	-	TRBJ1-2	TGTGCCAGCAGTACAGGGAACTATGGCTACACCTTC	CASSTGNYGYTF
-	TRBV6-6	-	TRBJ2-4	TGTGCCAGCAGTTATATTTTGGACAGTCAGTACTTC	CASSYILDSQYF
-	TRBV28	-	TRBJ1-1	TGTGCCAGCAGTTTCTCTGGGGGGGCTACCACTGAAGCTTTCTTT	CASSFSGGATTEAFF
-	TRBV7-2	-	TRBJ1-2	TGTGCCAGCAGCTTAGACCCAGGGTCTTATGGCTACACCTTC	CASSLDPGSYGYTF
-	TRBV19	TRBD1	TRBJ2-7	TGTGCCAGTAGTATAGCCCCGGGGACAGGGCGCGAGCAGTACTTC	CASSIAPGTGREQYF
-	TRBV30	TRBD1	TRBJ1-5	TGTGCCGGCGGACAGGATAATCAGCCCCAGCATTTT	CAGGQDNQPQHF
-	TRBV3-1/TRBV3-2	-	TRBJ2-1	TGTGCCAGCAGCCAAGCGACTATCAGCAATGAGCAGTTCTTC	CASSQATISNEQFF
-	TRBV7-6	-	TRBJ2-3	TGTGCCAGCACCCCAACTAGAAGGGGGACAGATACGCAGTATTTT	CASTPTRRGTDTQYF
-	TRBV3-1/TRBV3-2	TRBD1	TRBJ1-2	TGTGCCAGCAGCCAATCTAGGGGGCAGGAAGGCTACACCTTC	CASSQSRGQEGYTF
-	TRBV28	TRBD1	TRBJ2-7	TGTGCCAGCAGTCCGAACCGGGACAGGCAGTACTTC	CASSPNRDRQYF